The 26 T cell receptor beta chains below all came from one sample that was sequenced in a study of blood T cell repertoires in COVID-19. Sequencing was performed with immunoSEQ multiplex PCR; in TCRdb, only in-frame clones are kept and a portion is missing. The sample yields some 49,000 clones, roughly 87% seen once. The sample consisted of peripheral blood. These receptor sequences come from a human donor in a cohort sampled during active COVID-19.

This chain joins TRBV24-1 and TRBJ2-3, with 8 bases fitting TRBD1. The CDR3 is made up of 13 amino acids. The ends lost 9 bases at V and 0 bases at J; junction bases unmatched: 1. Germline-derived CDR1 and CDR2 are KGHDR and SFDVKD. This chain's CDR3 is CATGQGSTDTQYF. Here the CDR3 DNA reads TGTGCCACCGGACAGGGTAGCACAGATACGCAGTATTTT.

This clone was counted a single time. This rearrangement joins TRBV10-3 to TRBJ2-7; weak D call: TRBD1 (9 bases). Between the trimmed V and J ends, which lost 8 bases and 5 bases, there was a span of 34 bases. From germline, CDR1 is ENHRY and CDR2 SYGVKD. The CDR3 has 19 residues. The CDR3 nucleotides read TGTGCCATCCGACAGGGACAGGGAGCGGGAAGCGGGGGTATGGACGAGCAGTACTTC. This sequence encodes CAIRQGQGAGSGGMDEQYF.

This clone was observed a handful of times. This rearrangement joins TRBV11-2 to TRBJ2-4; D might be TRBD1 (6 bases). The V end lost 2 bases, the J end lost 9 bases, and 14 bases lay between the germline ends. The CDR3 is 14 amino acids. The germline CDR1 and CDR2 sequences are SGHAT and FQNNGV. Here the CDR3 DNA reads TGTGCCAGCAGCTTATACAGGGTGGACGGCATTCAGTACTTC. As protein: CASSLYRVDGIQYF.

The V call is TRBV30, the J call TRBJ2-3; D is undetermined. CDR1 and CDR2 (germline): GTSNPN, SVGIG (reference sequence). This CDR3 comprises 15 residues. Trimming shortened V by 8 bases and J by 3 bases, and 21 bases separated the two germline ends. CDR3 nucleotides: TGTGCCACCGGAAATACACCACTGAGGACAGATACGCAGTATTTT. Translation gives CATGNTPLRTDTQYF.

V and J are TRBV4-2 and TRBJ2-3; 8 nucleotides line up with TRBD1. Trimming took 4 bases from V and 7 from J; bases not matched to a gene: 4. CDR1 is LGHNA and CDR2 is YNFKEQ in the germline V gene. CDR3 size: 13 residues. The CDR3 DNA is TGTGCCAGCAGCCCGACAGGGGTCTATACGCAGTATTTT. It specifies CASSPTGVYTQYF.

The CDR3 reads CAISEVRGDTGELFF. CDR3 DNA: TGTGCCATCAGTGAGGTCCGCGGAGACACCGGGGAGCTGTTTTTT. The chain uses TRBV10-3 and TRBJ2-2; no clear D gene. The CDR3 runs 15 residues. In germline, CDR1 is ENHRY, CDR2 SYGVKD. V lost 2 bases and J lost 3, with 10 bases in between.

Only a few counts were recorded for this clone. The chain carries TRBV11-2 and TRBJ1-3; D may be TRBD1 (5 bases). Germline CDR1 SGHAT, CDR2 FQNNGV. Trimming stripped 2 bases from V and 0 bases from J, with 8 bases between. The CDR3 runs to 15 residues. As DNA, the CDR3 is TGTGCCAGCAGCTTACAGGGTATCTCTGGAAACACCATATATTTT. Amino acids: CASSLQGISGNTIYF. The full variable domain, rest sourced from reference TRBV11-2 and TRBJ1-3, is EAGVAQSPRYKIIEKRQSVAFWCNPISGHATLYWYQQILGQGPKLLIQFQNNGVVDDSQLPKDRFSAERLKGVDSTLKIQPAKLEDSAVYLCASSLQGISGNTIYFGEGSWLTVV.

The chain uses TRBV6-6 and TRBJ1-1, with a possible D match to TRBD1 (6 bases). CDR1 and CDR2 (germline): MNHNY, SVGAGI (reference sequence). Trimming shortened V by 6 bases and J by 6 bases, and 14 bases separated the two germline ends. This CDR3 region has 13 residues. The CDR3 region has the DNA TGTGCCAGCAGCCCCCCAGGGGCTTCTGAAGCTTTCTTT. Translation gives CASSPPGASEAFF.

This clone was observed a few times. The chain has TRBV7-9 and TRBJ1-4; 7 bases align to TRBD1. The trim removed 5 bases at V and 5 bases at J, leaving 5 bases unmatched. The CDR3 has 14 amino acids. The germline V gene has CDR1 SEHNR and CDR2 FQNEAQ (reference sequence). The CDR3, as DNA: TGTGCCAGCAGCCCCGGGACAGCGAATGAAAAACTGTTTTTT. This codes for CASSPGTANEKLFF.

The rearrangement links TRBV3-1 (or the pseudogene TRBV3-2) to TRBJ2-3; D remains ambiguous. The V gene lost 6 bases and the J gene lost 3 bases, with 4 bases spanning the gap. The germline V gene has CDR1 LGHDT and CDR2 YNNKEL (reference sequence). CDR3 size: 11 residues. The CDR3: CASSITDTQYF. DNA for the CDR3: TGTGCCAGCAGTATAACAGATACGCAGTATTTT.

J is TRBJ2-5 and V is TRBV10-2, with 9 bases fitting TRBD2. Trimming took 2 bases from V and 5 from J; bases not matched to a gene: 6. Germline CDR1 is WSHSY and CDR2 is SAAADI. The CDR3 sequence is 15 residues long. As DNA, the CDR3 is TGCGCCAGCAGTGAGGCGTCTAGCGGGACGGAGACCCAGTACTTC. Translated: CASSEASSGTETQYF.

For the CDR3, the DNA is TGTGCCATCTTTAGCAGCGGACGTAACCACTATGGCTACACCTTC. Protein product: CAIFSSGRNHYGYTF. The chain uses TRBV10-3 and TRBJ1-2; D is unclear. This CDR3 region has 15 residues. Germline V gives CDR1 ENHRY, CDR2 SYGVKD. The ends were cut back, 8 bases at V and 3 bases at J, with 19 bases in the middle.

The CDR3 nucleotides are TGTGCCACCAGCAGGTGGCAGGGAGGAGGCGAGCAGTTCTTC. Translated, it gives CATSRWQGGGEQFF. The chain employs TRBV15 and TRBJ2-1, with a weak D call TRBD2 (6 bases). Germline lookup yields CDR1 LNHNV and CDR2 YYDKDF (reference sequence). The length of the CDR3 is 14 residues. V was trimmed by 3 bases and J by 10 bases, leaving 16 bases between them.

The J gene is TRBJ2-1, the V gene TRBV15, with D possibly matching TRBD2 (5 bases). Germline V gene lookup returns CDR1 LNHNV and CDR2 YYDKDF (reference sequence). The V and J ends lost 1 base and 5 bases respectively, with 12 bases between them. The CDR3 is made up of 15 amino acids. CDR3: CATSRGSSANNEQFF. The CDR3 DNA reads TGTGCCACCAGCAGAGGAAGTAGCGCGAACAATGAGCAGTTCTTC.

The genes are TRBV29-1 and TRBJ2-2; 11 nucleotides match TRBD1. The germline V gene encodes CDR1 SQVTM and CDR2 ANQGSEA. The CDR3 runs to 14 residues. Trimming removed 6 bases from V and 4 bases from J; junction bases left unmatched: 4. This CDR3 is CSVTGTGGTGELFF. In nucleotides, the CDR3 is TGCAGCGTGACCGGGACAGGGGGCACCGGGGAGCTGTTTTTT.

V gene TRBV14 combines with J gene TRBJ1-2; D not resolved. The length of the CDR3 is 14 residues. The germline V and J ends were trimmed by 2 bases and 2 bases, with 9 bases remaining between them. Germline CDR1 reads SGHDN; CDR2 reads FVKESK. CDR3: CASSQRTGNYGYTF. The CDR3 DNA follows: TGTGCCAGCAGCCAAAGGACGGGAAACTATGGCTACACCTTC.

This chain uses TRBV10-3 with TRBJ2-3; the match to TRBD2 covers 7 bases. This CDR3 contains 15 residues. The germline V gene encodes CDR1 ENHRY and CDR2 SYGVKD. Trimming removed 7 bases from V and 6 bases from J; junction bases left unmatched: 13. CDR3 in DNA: TGTGCCATCACCGGAGGCGGGAGTGAGGGGGATACGCAGTATTTT. Protein product: CAITGGGSEGDTQYF.

The V gene is TRBV28, the J gene TRBJ1-3; D unclear. The CDR3 contains 15 residues. CDR1 is MDHEN and CDR2 is SYDVKM in the germline V gene. V was clipped by 2 bases and J by 0 bases, with 8 bases between them. The CDR3 spells CASSLVQPSGNTIYF. DNA for the CDR3: TGTGCCAGCAGTTTAGTACAGCCCTCTGGAAACACCATATATTTT.

This chain uses TRBV6-6 with TRBJ2-1; 12 nucleotides line up with TRBD2. V trimming: 6 bases; J trimming: 7 bases; junction bases outside the gene matches: 19. CDR1 MNHNY and CDR2 SVGAGI come from the germline V gene (reference sequence). CDR3 length: 19 residues. In DNA, the CDR3 is TGTGCCAGCAGCCGAGGACTAGCGGGAACAAGAAGGACTAGAAATGAGCAGTTCTTC. Its protein product is CASSRGLAGTRRTRNEQFF.

This clone was counted between two and nine times. This chain joins TRBV7-8 and TRBJ1-3; D gene unclear. CDR3 length equals 14 residues. Germline V gene sequence: CDR1 SGHVS, CDR2 FQNEAQ. V dropped 5 bases and J dropped 2 bases, with 10 bases sitting between them. The CDR3 bases are TGTGCCAGCAGCCCAGGAAGTACTGGAAACACCATATATTTT. Residues: CASSPGSTGNTIYF.

V is TRBV12-3 or TRBV12-4 and J is TRBJ2-5; D unresolved. V lost 6 bases, J lost 5 bases, and 10 bases lay in between. The CDR3 has 12 amino acids. CDR3 DNA: TGTGCCAGCAGGAGGATCCAGGAGACCCAGTACTTC. This codes for CASRRIQETQYF.

This clone was observed a handful of times. This chain joins TRBV7-9 and TRBJ1-4; D is possibly TRBD1 (5 bases). Trimming pared 4 bases from V and 1 base from J, leaving 10 bases between. The length of the CDR3 is 15 residues. CDR1 is SEHNR, CDR2 FQNEAQ, per germline (reference sequence). In DNA form, the CDR3 reads TGTGCCAGCAGCTCCCACAGGCTAACTAATGAAAAACTGTTTTTT. Protein: CASSSHRLTNEKLFF.

This chain uses TRBV28 with TRBJ1-3, with 9 bases identical to TRBD1. With V trimmed by 5 bases and J by 7 bases, 9 bases remained unmatched. Germline-derived CDR1 and CDR2 are MDHEN and SYDVKM. This CDR3 is built from 15 residues. CDR3 sequence reads: CASSPAGQGWNTIYF. CDR3 DNA sequence: TGTGCCAGCAGTCCGGCGGGACAGGGTTGGAACACCATATATTTT.

The chain employs TRBV28 and TRBJ2-1; 7 positions agree with TRBD2. CDR1 is MDHEN, CDR2 SYDVKM, per germline. V dropped 2 bases and J dropped 4; count of bases not matched to a gene: 23. The CDR3 contains 21 residues. CDR3 amino acids: CASSLPLGAGVGSKGYNEQFF. CDR3 coding DNA: TGTGCCAGCAGTTTACCTCTTGGGGCGGGAGTCGGTAGTAAAGGGTACAATGAGCAGTTCTTC.

The genes are TRBV6-1 and TRBJ1-1, with 7 bases aligning to TRBD1. Unmatched junction bases numbered 4, after V lost 0 bases and J lost 9 bases. This CDR3 has 13 amino acids. Germline CDR1 reads MNHNS; CDR2 reads SASEGT. CDR3 region: CASSEAWDRKAFF. The CDR3 DNA is TGTGCCAGCAGTGAAGCTTGGGACAGAAAAGCTTTCTTT.

The gene calls are TRBV9 and TRBJ1-5; D is uncertain. This CDR3 comprises 13 residues. Germline CDR1 reads SGDLS; CDR2 reads YYNGEE. Between the trimmed V and J ends, which lost 1 base and 6 bases, there was a span of 8 bases. CDR3 nucleotide sequence: TGTGCCAGCAGCGTATTCAGCGGTCAGCCCCAGCATTTT. It is translated as CASSVFSGQPQHF.